Following are 28 T cell receptor beta chains from one sample sequenced in a study of CD8 T cells in ankylosing spondylitis. TCRdb re-called the 5' RACE reads with MiXCR, one entry per CDR3 protein. The sample has hundreds of thousands of distinct CDR3 sequences, about a fifth seen once. Sequences were obtained from blood, either unsorted or a sorted T cell fraction (not recorded which). The receptors derive from a female donor with ankylosing spondylitis or in good health (not recorded which).

The chain is built from TRBV27 and TRBJ2-1, with a weak D call TRBD1 (6 bases). The CDR3 is made up of 16 amino acids. CDR1 and CDR2 (germline): MNHEY, SMNVEV (reference sequence). Trimming cost V 3 bases and J 5 bases, with 17 bases left between them. Written as DNA, the CDR3 is TGTGCCAGCAGTTTTGGGAGACAGGTGACTCACAATGAGCAGTTCTTC. Amino acids: CASSFGRQVTHNEQFF.

The chain joins TRBV6-1 to TRBJ1-4; no reliable D call. V lost 6 bases and J 7 bases, leaving 15 bases between the germline ends. The CDR3 runs to 14 residues. Germline-derived CDR1 and CDR2 are MNHNS and SASEGT. CDR3 protein: CASRGLGGSEKLFF. The CDR3 nucleotides read TGTGCCAGCAGAGGTCTAGGAGGGAGTGAAAAACTGTTTTTT.

The chain is built from TRBV15 and TRBJ2-1; 8 bases map to TRBD2. V lost 2 bases and J lost 3; bases outside the gene matches: 9. This CDR3 region has 17 residues. Germline V gene sequence: CDR1 LNHNV, CDR2 YYDKDF (reference sequence). In nucleotides, the CDR3 is TGTGCCACCAGCAGATACTTTAGCGGGACTTTCTACAATGAGCAGTTCTTC. This sequence encodes CATSRYFSGTFYNEQFF.

This clonotype was seen repeatedly, ten times or more. The J gene is TRBJ2-2, the V gene TRBV29-1; D is unresolved. The V and J ends lost 3 bases and 5 bases respectively, with 4 bases between them. Per germline, CDR1 SQVTM and CDR2 ANQGSEA. This CDR3 is 11 amino acids long. The CDR3 protein is CSVDRTGELFF. The CDR3 coding sequence is TGCAGCGTTGACAGAACCGGGGAGCTGTTTTTT.

The CDR3 sequence: CSAPELSSYNSPLHF. The DNA for the CDR3 is TGCAGTGCTCCGGAGCTGAGCTCCTATAATTCACCCCTCCACTTT. The chain employs TRBV20-1 and TRBJ1-6; no reliable D call. Trimming removed 5 bases at V and 0 bases at J, with 11 bases between. This CDR3 comprises 15 residues. Germline CDR1 is DFQATT and CDR2 is SNEGSKA (reference sequence).

Here the CDR3 reads CASSQQGSETQYF. CDR3 in DNA: TGTGCCAGCAGTCAACAGGGATCGGAGACCCAGTACTTC. This chain uses TRBV6-2 or TRBV6-3 with TRBJ2-5, with D perhaps TRBD1 (6 bases). V dropped 5 bases and J dropped 5 bases, with 12 bases sitting between them. The CDR3 consists of 13 residues. Germline-derived CDR1 and CDR2 are MNHEY and SVGEGT.

This clonotype was counted many times. J is TRBJ1-1 and V is TRBV18; no definite D call. The CDR3 has 13 residues. Germline CDR1 reads KGHSH; CDR2 reads LQKENI. The ends were cut back, 1 base at V and 2 bases at J, with 5 bases in the middle. CDR3 DNA sequence: TGTGCCAGCTCACCACAGTACAACACTGAAGCTTTCTTT. It translates to CASSPQYNTEAFF.

This chain uses TRBV20-1 with TRBJ1-1, with a weak D call TRBD1 (5 bases). CDR3 length: 14 amino acids. Germline lookup yields CDR1 DFQATT and CDR2 SNEGSKA (reference sequence). The germline V and J ends were trimmed by 0 bases and 8 bases, with 16 bases remaining between them. The CDR3 bases are TGCAGTGCTAGAGAGGCGGGGGGTATCACCGAAGCTTTCTTT. Protein sequence: CSAREAGGITEAFF.

As DNA, the CDR3 is TGTGCCAGCAGTATCCCCCTAGGCGGGGTGGAAACTGAAGCTTTCTTT. As protein: CASSIPLGGVETEAFF. The chain joins TRBV28 to TRBJ1-1; D not resolved. The CDR3 is 16 residues long. Germline values: CDR1 MDHEN, CDR2 SYDVKM. The V gene lost 5 bases and the J gene lost 5 bases, with 21 bases spanning the gap.

This clonotype has a handful of counts. In nucleotides, the CDR3 is TGCAGTGCTCCCTCCGCTTTCGACACTGAAGCTTTCTTT. Translating gives CSAPSAFDTEAFF. The chain combines TRBV20-1 with TRBJ1-1; no definite D call. Germline V CDR1 and CDR2: DFQATT, SNEGSKA (reference sequence). This CDR3 spans 13 amino acids. Trimming took off 5 bases at V and 3 bases at J, with 13 bases between the two ends.

The V gene is TRBV24-1, the J gene TRBJ2-5; 7 bases are a match to TRBD2. Germline assignment: CDR1 KGHDR and CDR2 SFDVKD. The CDR3 contains 15 residues. V dropped 4 bases and J dropped 0; count of bases not matched to a gene: 4. CDR3 nucleotides: TGTGCCACCAGTGAGGGGGGGAAGGACCAAGAGACCCAGTACTTC. Translation: CATSEGGKDQETQYF.

This clonotype was counted between two and nine times. The genes are TRBV6-6 and TRBJ2-5, with 7 bases fitting TRBD2. The trim removed 4 bases at V and 7 bases at J, leaving 6 bases unmatched. Germline values: CDR1 MNHNY, CDR2 SVGAGI (reference sequence). This CDR3 is built from 13 residues. The CDR3: CASSFRPGGTQYF. CDR3 DNA sequence: TGTGCCAGCAGTTTTCGGCCGGGGGGGACCCAGTACTTC.

V gene TRBV7-2 combines with J gene TRBJ2-3; 7 nucleotides align to TRBD2. This CDR3 is built from 17 residues. V lost 5 bases, J lost 3 bases, and 14 bases stayed unmatched. CDR1 is SGHTA and CDR2 is FQGNSA in the germline V gene. In DNA form, the CDR3 reads TGTGCCAGCAGCAAACCGGTGTCTAGCGGCCCAACAGATACGCAGTATTTT. This codes for CASSKPVSSGPTDTQYF.

The chain has TRBV20-1 and TRBJ2-5; TRBD2 aligns across 8 bases. Looked up from germline, CDR1 is DFQATT and CDR2 is SNEGSKA (reference sequence). V was pared by 3 bases and J by 4 bases, with 10 bases of the junction left unmatched. The CDR3 has 15 residues. The CDR3 reads CSARPLAADGETQYF. In nucleotides, the CDR3 is TGCAGTGCTAGGCCACTAGCGGCGGACGGAGAGACCCAGTACTTC.

The genes are TRBV20-1 and TRBJ2-7; D uncertain. The CDR3 has 15 residues. CDR1 and CDR2 (germline): DFQATT, SNEGSKA (reference sequence). V was shortened by 0 bases and J by 3 bases, with 15 bases between the two germline ends. The DNA of the CDR3 is TGCAGTGCTAGAGATAGGTGGAACGGTAACTACGAGCAGTACTTC. This gives the protein CSARDRWNGNYEQYF.

This clonotype has more than one count but fewer than ten. This chain joins TRBV7-2 and TRBJ2-2, with D perhaps matching TRBD1 (5 bases). Per germline, CDR1 SGHTA and CDR2 FQGNSA. Trimming cost V 4 bases and J 6 bases, with 15 bases left between them. This CDR3 is built from 15 residues. CDR3 DNA sequence: TGTGCCAGCAGCTCGCAAGGGGATGGTGCCGGGGAGCTGTTTTTT. Protein: CASSSQGDGAGELFF.

The V call is TRBV20-1, the J call TRBJ2-5, with 8 bases identical to TRBD2. CDR1 and CDR2 from the germline V gene are DFQATT and SNEGSKA (reference sequence). The CDR3 covers 14 residues. J lost 5 bases, V lost 1 base, and 6 bases had no gene match. The CDR3 sequence: CSARGAGEIETQYF. The CDR3 DNA is TGCAGTGCTAGAGGAGCGGGAGAAATTGAGACCCAGTACTTC.

This clonotype has a handful of counts. The chain combines TRBV6-1 with TRBJ1-1; tentatively, D is TRBD1 (5 bases). Germline loops: CDR1 MNHNS, CDR2 SASEGT. This CDR3 is 16 amino acids long. With 2 bases removed from V and 1 base from J, the gap between germline ends came to 14 bases. CDR3 in amino acids: CASSERGVWANTEAFF. CDR3 in DNA: TGTGCCAGCAGTGAAAGAGGGGTATGGGCGAACACTGAAGCTTTCTTT.

This clonotype came up once. The J gene is TRBJ2-2, the V gene TRBV30; no clear D gene. This CDR3 spans 13 amino acids. CDR1 is GTSNPN, CDR2 SVGIG, per germline (reference sequence). V was pared by 4 bases and J by 8 bases, with 14 bases between. This chain's CDR3 is CAWNKRGAGELFF. The CDR3 DNA sequence: TGTGCCTGGAATAAGCGCGGAGCAGGGGAGCTGTTTTTT.

The gene calls are TRBV6-1 and TRBJ2-1, with 7 bases lining up with TRBD2. Germline V gives CDR1 MNHNS, CDR2 SASEGT. Trimming removed 6 bases from V and 4 bases from J; junction bases left unmatched: 12. The CDR3 is made up of 16 amino acids. The CDR3 DNA sequence: TGTGCCAGCAGCCTACGAAGTAGCGGGTGGTACAATGAGCAGTTCTTC. It yields the protein CASSLRSSGWYNEQFF.

In its sample, this clonotype was seen once. The chain combines TRBV7-2 with TRBJ2-5; no clear D. The germline V and J ends were trimmed by 5 bases and 1 base, with 11 bases remaining between them. The CDR3 runs 14 residues. The germline V gene encodes CDR1 SGHTA and CDR2 FQGNSA. The CDR3 reads CASSENGLQETQYF. The CDR3 coding sequence is TGTGCCAGCAGCGAAAATGGCCTCCAAGAGACCCAGTACTTC.

This chain connects TRBV7-6 to TRBJ2-5; perhaps D is TRBD1 or TRBD2 (5 bases each). CDR3 length: 17 amino acids. CDR1 is SGHVS and CDR2 is FNYEAQ in the germline V gene. V lost 5 bases and J 1 base, leaving 20 bases between the germline ends. The CDR3 bases are TGTGCCAGCAGCCTCAAGGCAGGGAGCCCCCTCCAAGAGACCCAGTACTTC. Its protein product is CASSLKAGSPLQETQYF.

This chain connects TRBV12-3 or TRBV12-4 to TRBJ2-1; D could derive from TRBD1 or TRBD2 (5 bases each). The CDR3 runs 15 residues. Trimming left V 6 bases short and J 6 bases short, with 18 bases between. The CDR3 reads CASSRPSGGGNEQFF. CDR3 coding DNA: TGTGCCAGCAGCCGCCCTTCGGGTGGGGGCAATGAGCAGTTCTTC.

The table lists this clonotype with a few counts. J is TRBJ2-5 and V is TRBV7-2; D might be TRBD2 (6 bases). The CDR3 loop spans 15 amino acids. The germline V gene has CDR1 SGHTA and CDR2 FQGNSA. Deletions cut 5 bases from V and 2 bases from J, with 15 bases between. The CDR3, as DNA: TGTGCCAGCAGCCTTGTTGTGGGGACTCAAGAGACCCAGTACTTC. Its protein product is CASSLVVGTQETQYF.

The chain couples TRBV20-1 to TRBJ2-1, with 10 bases matching TRBD2. Germline V CDR1 and CDR2: DFQATT, SNEGSKA (reference sequence). J gave up 5 bases and V 4 bases, and 5 bases lay outside the gene matches. CDR3 length: 14 amino acids. The chain's CDR3 is CSATSGRGNNEQFF. In nucleotides, the CDR3 is TGCAGTGCTACCAGCGGGAGGGGGAACAATGAGCAGTTCTTC.

This clonotype was seen a few times. The rearrangement links TRBV6-2 or TRBV6-3 to TRBJ2-7; 8 nucleotides align to TRBD2. J was trimmed by 3 bases and V by 2 bases; bases with no gene match: 6. The V gene's germline CDR1 is MNHEY and CDR2 SVGEGT. The CDR3 is 15 amino acids. As DNA, the CDR3 is TGTGCCAGCAGTTACCTCGGGACTAGAGGCTACGAGCAGTACTTC. It translates to CASSYLGTRGYEQYF.

CDR3 loop: CASSSSGTGNGYTF. In DNA, the CDR3 is TGTGCCAGCAGCTCGTCCGGGACAGGGAACGGCTACACCTTC. The rearrangement joins TRBV6-1 to TRBJ1-2; 9 bases line up with TRBD1. V lost 6 bases to trimming and J lost 8 bases; unmatched junction nucleotides: 10. From germline, CDR1 is MNHNS and CDR2 SASEGT. This CDR3 is built from 14 residues.

J is TRBJ1-1 and V is TRBV18; no reliable D call. The V gene lost 2 bases and the J gene lost 3 bases, with 16 bases spanning the gap. CDR1 is KGHSH, CDR2 LQKENI, per germline. The CDR3 runs to 16 residues. CDR3 sequence reads: CASSPLTRTRDTEAFF. The CDR3 region has the DNA TGTGCCAGCTCACCATTAACTAGAACTCGGGACACTGAAGCTTTCTTT.